One TCR beta chain is described in this entry. In the study's own analysis: From reference gene primer amplification, estimates of nucleated cell counts were derived. Generated by immunoSEQ multiplex PCR, the TCRdb table keeps only in-frame clones and is missing some. D and trimming were read from the DNA, whereas the V and J calls and clone size are those reported in that table. The sample records about 310,000 clones, around nine tenths being singletons. This record belongs to a study of blood T cell repertoires in COVID-19. Study details: The samples span acute and convalescent COVID-19 from the United States, Italy and Spain. Sources were T cells, B-cell-depleted T cells, or PBMCs; the material itself was cDNA or gDNA.

The CDR3 runs to 13 residues. The germline V gene encodes CDR1 SGHAT and CDR2 FQNNGV. The J segment lost 4 bases and the V segment lost 7 bases, leaving 4 bases of the junction unmatched. The sequence derives from a man aged 50-60 years with active or convalescent COVID-19. Sequenced material: peripheral blood. The chain links TRBV11-2 to TRBJ2-1, with 7 bases matching TRBD2. CDR3 amino acids: CASNLGGYNEQFF. DNA for the CDR3: TGTGCCAGCAACTTGGGGGGGTACAATGAGCAGTTCTTC.